This entry lists 20 T cell receptor beta chains sequenced from one sample in a study of blood T cell repertoires in COVID-19. Generated by immunoSEQ multiplex PCR, the TCRdb table keeps only in-frame clones and is missing some. The sample consists of tens of thousands of clones, 75% to 90% of them appearing once. The specimen was peripheral blood. All receptors come from a man between 50 and 59 years old with acute or convalescent COVID-19.

This chain joins TRBV3-1 (or the pseudogene TRBV3-2) and TRBJ1-6; 7 nucleotides align to TRBD1. The CDR3 is 17 residues long. Germline CDR1 is LGHDT and CDR2 is YNNKEL (reference sequence). J was trimmed by 2 bases and V by 4 bases; bases with no gene match: 8. The CDR3 DNA is TGTGCCAGCAGCCCGAGACAGGGTGACCCCTATAATTCACCCCTCCACTTT. This translates into CASSPRQGDPYNSPLHF.

The gene calls are TRBV24-1 and TRBJ2-5; 7 bases fit TRBD1. V shed 4 bases and J 7 bases; nucleotides not matched to a gene: 11. This CDR3 is 15 amino acids long. Germline V gene data show CDR1 as KGHDR and CDR2 as SFDVKD. In DNA, the CDR3 is TGTGCCACCAGTGACCCCGGGACAGAAGAAGGGACCCAGTACTTC. This codes for CATSDPGTEEGTQYF.

The chain's CDR3 is CASSRQGSGEQYF. CDR3 nucleotide sequence: TGTGCCAGCAGCCGACAGGGGTCGGGCGAGCAGTACTTC. The gene calls are TRBV7-2 and TRBJ2-7, with TRBD1 identical over 8 bases. V trimming: 5 bases; J trimming: 6 bases; junction bases outside the gene matches: 6. Germline CDR1 reads SGHTA; CDR2 reads FQGNSA. CDR3 length: 13 amino acids.

The rearrangement uses TRBV18 and TRBJ1-2; D is possibly TRBD1 (5 bases). The CDR3 consists of 15 residues. Germline V CDR1 and CDR2: KGHSH, LQKENI. The V gene lost 4 bases and the J gene lost 0 bases, with 12 bases spanning the gap. The CDR3 DNA reads as TGTGCCAGCTCACAGGACGGGGGAGCTAACTATGGCTACACCTTC. Amino acids: CASSQDGGANYGYTF.

Here the CDR3 reads CASSIAGTDTQYF. The DNA for the CDR3 is TGTGCCAGTAGTATTGCGGGGACAGATACGCAGTATTTT. The chain employs TRBV19 and TRBJ2-3; TRBD2 is a possible D gene (6 bases). In germline, CDR1 is LNHDA, CDR2 SQIVND (reference sequence). The germline V and J ends were trimmed by 3 bases and 3 bases, with 7 bases remaining between them. CDR3 length: 13 residues.

The V gene is TRBV2, the J gene TRBJ1-5, with 7 bases matching TRBD1. The CDR3 sequence is 14 residues long. V was clipped by 5 bases and J by 9 bases; unmatched bases: 10. Germline-derived CDR1 and CDR2 are SNHLY and FYNNEI. In DNA, the CDR3 is TGTGCCAGCAGTCAGACAGGGCCCTCGGGGCCCCAGCATTTT. This gives the protein CASSQTGPSGPQHF.

The chain is built from TRBV28 and TRBJ2-7; TRBD1 matches 7 bases. V trimming: 3 bases; J trimming: 1 base; junction bases outside the gene matches: 15. The V gene's germline CDR1 is MDHEN and CDR2 SYDVKM. The CDR3 extends over 18 amino acids. CDR3 region: CASSFWSTGQSRSYEQYF. The DNA for the CDR3 is TGTGCCAGCAGTTTTTGGTCTACGGGACAGTCTCGGTCCTACGAGCAGTACTTC.

This clone has a handful of counts. V is TRBV9 and J is TRBJ1-1; 11 nucleotides line up with TRBD1. Germline V gene data show CDR1 as SGDLS and CDR2 as YYNGEE. This CDR3 region has 16 residues. Germline trimming cut 4 bases from V and 1 base from J; bases unmatched to any gene: 6. The CDR3 DNA follows: TGTGCCAGCAGCCCGGGACAGGGGGGAAGGAACACTGAAGCTTTCTTT. Translating gives CASSPGQGGRNTEAFF.

This sequence joins TRBV28 and TRBJ2-7; possibly TRBD2 for D (6 bases). CDR3 length: 16 amino acids. Germline V gene data show CDR1 as MDHEN and CDR2 as SYDVKM. V gave up 4 bases and J gave up 3 bases, with 19 bases separating them. The CDR3 DNA sequence: TGTGCCAGCAGTTCCAACCGGGACTTTTATTTCTACGAGCAGTACTTC. Translation gives CASSSNRDFYFYEQYF.

This clone was counted once. CDR3 amino acids: CASRGGPNTEAFF. Here the CDR3 DNA reads TGTGCCAGCAGAGGCGGGCCGAACACTGAAGCTTTCTTT. The J gene is TRBJ1-1, the V gene TRBV27; no definite D call. The CDR3 spans 13 residues. The germline V and J ends were trimmed by 6 bases and 1 base, with 9 bases remaining between them. Germline values: CDR1 MNHEY, CDR2 SMNVEV (reference sequence).

This clone has a handful of counts. The rearrangement links TRBV15 to TRBJ2-1, with TRBD1 identical over 7 bases. Unmatched junction bases numbered 8, after V lost 0 bases and J lost 9 bases. The CDR3 loop spans 15 amino acids. Germline V gene lookup returns CDR1 LNHNV and CDR2 YYDKDF (reference sequence). Here the CDR3 reads CATSREEEGASEQFF. The CDR3 DNA reads TGTGCCACCAGCAGAGAGGAAGAGGGGGCGAGTGAGCAGTTCTTC.

V and J are TRBV4-3 and TRBJ2-1; a weak D match, TRBD1 (6 bases). V lost 0 bases to trimming and J lost 8 bases, with 14 bases between them. CDR3 length: 15 residues. CDR1 LGHNA and CDR2 YSLEER come from the germline V gene. CDR3 nucleotide sequence: TGCGCCAGCAGCCAAGAATCCCAACAGGGCCATGAGCAGTTCTTC. This sequence encodes CASSQESQQGHEQFF.

This clone was detected only once. The chain links TRBV2 to TRBJ2-1; D may be TRBD2 (6 bases). Germline CDR1 reads SNHLY; CDR2 reads FYNNEI. The CDR3 contains 15 residues. V was clipped by 1 base and J by 5 bases, with 12 bases between them. CDR3: CASSEVGSGNNEQFF. The DNA for the CDR3 is TGTGCCAGCAGTGAAGTCGGGAGCGGCAACAATGAGCAGTTCTTC. Full variable domain (rest looked up from reference TRBV2 and TRBJ2-1): EPEVTQTPSHQVTQMGQEVILRCVPISNHLYFYWYRQILGQKVEFLVSFYNNEISEKSEIFDDQFSVERPDGSNFTLKIRSTKLEDSAMYFCASSEVGSGNNEQFFGPGTRLTVL.

In this sample, this clone turned up once. The chain employs TRBV11-3 and TRBJ2-5; 10 nucleotides line up with TRBD1. J gave up 5 bases and V 1 base, and 16 bases lay outside the gene matches. Germline lookup yields CDR1 SGHNT and CDR2 YENEEA. The CDR3 loop spans 19 amino acids. Here the CDR3 reads CASSLGLSYGTGDMETQYF. The DNA of the CDR3 is TGTGCCAGCAGCTTAGGGTTATCCTATGGGACAGGGGATATGGAGACCCAGTACTTC.

V is TRBV7-2 and J is TRBJ1-2; TRBD1 is a possible D gene (5 bases). Trimming cost V 3 bases and J 4 bases, with 12 bases left between them. The CDR3 extends over 14 amino acids. CDR1 is SGHTA and CDR2 is FQGNSA in the germline V gene. CDR3 sequence (DNA): TGTGCCAGCAGCTTGGGAGGACAACTCTATGGCTACACCTTC. Translating gives CASSLGGQLYGYTF.

The rearrangement uses TRBV24-1 and TRBJ2-2, with D perhaps matching TRBD1 (6 bases). The CDR3 runs 15 residues. V was trimmed by 6 bases and J by 8 bases, leaving 18 bases between them. Per the germline V gene, CDR1 is KGHDR and CDR2 is SFDVKD. CDR3 bases: TGTGCCACCAGTAGCCTCAGTCTCAGGGGAGGGGAGCTGTTTTTT. Amino acids: CATSSLSLRGGELFF.

This clone showed up just a few times. The chain joins TRBV19 to TRBJ1-3; TRBD1 matches at 8 bases. The CDR3 is made up of 18 amino acids. After removal of 2 bases from V and 1 base from J, the junction contained 10 bases not matched to a gene. Per the germline V gene, CDR1 is LNHDA and CDR2 is SQIVND (reference sequence). CDR3 coding DNA: TGTGCCAGTAGTATAACAGGCGCAGGGGGCGAGTCTGGAAACACCATATATTTT. The encoded protein is CASSITGAGGESGNTIYF.

The chain is built from TRBV24-1 and TRBJ1-1; 7 positions agree with TRBD1. CDR1 is KGHDR, CDR2 SFDVKD, per germline. The CDR3 consists of 13 residues. The junction had 6 bases not matched to a gene; V was cut back by 10 bases and J by 2 bases. The CDR3 loop is CATAGQANTEAFF. In nucleotides, the CDR3 is TGTGCCACAGCAGGACAGGCAAACACTGAAGCTTTCTTT.

This clone appeared once. V is TRBV6-2 or TRBV6-3 and J is TRBJ2-3; 9 bases agree with TRBD1. Germline loops: CDR1 MNHEY, CDR2 SVGEGT. The CDR3 is made up of 17 amino acids. V gave up 2 bases and J gave up 3 bases; unmatched junction bases: 9. CDR3 bases: TGTGCCAGCAGTTACGATTTGGGACAGGGAAGGACAGATACGCAGTATTTT. Translating gives CASSYDLGQGRTDTQYF.

This clone was picked up one time. V usage is TRBV19 and J usage is TRBJ2-4; D is perhaps TRBD1 (6 bases). The germline CDR1 and CDR2 sequences are LNHDA and SQIVND (reference sequence). The CDR3 spans 16 residues. V lost 0 bases and J lost 5, with 14 bases in between. DNA of the CDR3: TGTGCCAGTAGTATAGAATGGCCAGGGGAAGAAAACATTCAGTACTTC. As protein: CASSIEWPGEENIQYF.